One sample yielded the 30 T cell receptor beta chains listed below, sequenced in a study of blood T cell repertoires in COVID-19. Assay: immunoSEQ multiplex PCR; the TCRdb copy retains only in-frame clones and omits some. This table has roughly 200,000 clones, almost 90% appearing once. Sequenced: peripheral blood. The receptors derive from a man aged 45 to 65 with acute or convalescent COVID-19.

V is TRBV19 and J is TRBJ1-1; D might be TRBD1 (5 bases). Germline-derived CDR1 and CDR2 are LNHDA and SQIVND (reference sequence). V lost 8 bases and J 4 bases, leaving 14 bases between the germline ends. The CDR3 covers 13 residues. CDR3 nucleotide sequence: TGTGCCAGTGGTCACAGGCCTCGCACTGAAGCTTTCTTT. It translates to CASGHRPRTEAFF.

The chain couples TRBV29-1 to TRBJ2-5; weak D call: TRBD2 (6 bases). The CDR3 spans 12 residues. Germline V gene sequence: CDR1 SQVTM, CDR2 ANQGSEA. Trimming took 7 bases from V and 4 from J, leaving 13 bases between them. The CDR3 sequence is CSALGGAETQYF. CDR3 nucleotides: TGCAGCGCCCTGGGGGGAGCAGAGACCCAGTACTTC. Variable domain in full (rest from reference TRBV29-1 and TRBJ2-5): SAVISQKPSRDICQRGTSLTIQCQVDSQVTMMFWYRQQPGQSLTLIATANQGSEATYESGFVIDKFPISRPNLTFSTLTVSNMSPEDSSIYLCSALGGAETQYFGPGTRLLVL.

CDR3 in DNA: TGTGCCAGTAGTGCAGGACTAGCCGCTAGCACAGATACGCAGTATTTT. Translating it yields CASSAGLAASTDTQYF. This chain joins TRBV19 and TRBJ2-3, with 8 positions matching TRBD2. The CDR3 has 16 residues. The junction had 7 bases not matched to a gene; V was cut back by 5 bases and J by 0 bases. In germline, CDR1 is LNHDA, CDR2 SQIVND (reference sequence).

The chain has TRBV4-1 and TRBJ2-2; 10 bases line up with TRBD1. CDR1 is MGHRA, CDR2 YSYEKL, per germline. With 4 bases clipped from V and 7 bases from J, the junction kept 6 bases outside the gene matches. The CDR3 loop spans 15 amino acids. The CDR3 DNA follows: TGCGCCAGCAGCCTAGACAGGGGGCAGGGCGGGGAGCTGTTTTTT. It yields the protein CASSLDRGQGGELFF.

This clone has more than one count but fewer than ten. The chain is built from TRBV4-2 and TRBJ1-2, with no clear D. The germline V and J ends were trimmed by 4 bases and 2 bases, with 17 bases remaining between them. This CDR3 is built from 16 residues. Germline lookup yields CDR1 LGHNA and CDR2 YNFKEQ. This chain's CDR3 is CASSRTTFPSNYGYTF. The CDR3 DNA is TGTGCCAGCAGCCGAACGACATTTCCCTCAAACTATGGCTACACCTTC.

The chain has TRBV9 and TRBJ2-3; no clear D. The CDR3 extends over 13 amino acids. The V end was cut by 3 bases, the J end by 2 bases, with 7 bases between. CDR1 is SGDLS, CDR2 YYNGEE, per germline. DNA of the CDR3: TGTGCCAGCAGCGCCCTAACCACAGATACGCAGTATTTT. The encoded protein is CASSALTTDTQYF.

The chain recombines TRBV19 with TRBJ1-1; possible D gene TRBD1, 5 bases. V lost 5 bases and J 1 base, leaving 11 bases between the germline ends. Germline assignment: CDR1 LNHDA and CDR2 SQIVND (reference sequence). This CDR3 region has 14 residues. CDR3 amino acids: CASSPRGENTEAFF. Written as DNA, the CDR3 is TGTGCCAGTAGTCCCCGGGGGGAGAACACTGAAGCTTTCTTT.

This clone was seen once. V and J are TRBV4-2 and TRBJ2-4; possible D gene TRBD2, 5 bases. CDR1 and CDR2 (germline): LGHNA, YNFKEQ. This CDR3 has 13 residues. V lost 7 bases, J lost 5 bases, and 12 bases lay in between. The CDR3 is CASMDGEQNIQYF. The CDR3 region has the DNA TGTGCCAGCATGGACGGGGAGCAAAACATTCAGTACTTC.

The sample holds one count of this clone. J is TRBJ2-7 and V is TRBV6-1, with D tentatively TRBD2 (6 bases). Germline V lookup: CDR1 MNHNS, CDR2 SASEGT. The V gene lost 0 bases and the J gene lost 7 bases, with 7 bases spanning the gap. The CDR3 contains 12 residues. In DNA, the CDR3 is TGTGCCAGCAGTGAAGCGCGGGGAGAGCAGTACGTC. Residues: CASSEARGEQYV.

The CDR3 DNA reads as TGTGCCAGCAGCCCCGGATCCACTCCGGGCACTGAAGCTTTCTTT. This codes for CASSPGSTPGTEAFF. The V call is TRBV7-6, the J call TRBJ1-1; no clear D. Germline CDR1 reads SGHVS; CDR2 reads FNYEAQ. The CDR3 contains 15 residues. V lost 5 bases to trimming and J lost 4 bases, with 17 bases between them.

The V and J genes are TRBV2 and TRBJ1-6; 9 bases match TRBD1. The J segment lost 7 bases and the V segment lost 5 bases, leaving 3 bases of the junction unmatched. This CDR3 is 14 amino acids long. The V gene's germline CDR1 is SNHLY and CDR2 FYNNEI. The CDR3 here is CASSPGTGNSPLHF. The CDR3 region has the DNA TGTGCCAGCAGTCCCGGGACAGGGAATTCACCCCTCCACTTT.

The J gene is TRBJ2-1, the V gene TRBV7-2, with D possibly matching TRBD2 (7 bases). The CDR3 spans 14 residues. V shed 7 bases and J shed 5 bases, with 15 bases lying between them. Germline V gene lookup returns CDR1 SGHTA and CDR2 FQGNSA. As DNA, the CDR3 is TGTGCCAGCACCCAGAGGGGGGGGCACAATGAGCAGTTCTTC. Its translation: CASTQRGGHNEQFF.

The gene calls are TRBV29-1 and TRBJ2-1; 7 bases are shared with TRBD1. CDR1 is SQVTM, CDR2 ANQGSEA, per germline. Losses at the gene ends were 6 bases for V and 0 bases for J; bases not matched to a gene: 5. The CDR3 is 14 amino acids. The CDR3 nucleotides are TGCAGCGTAGGACAGGATAGCTCCTACAATGAGCAGTTCTTC. Residues: CSVGQDSSYNEQFF.

This clone appeared a single time. The chain has TRBV3-1 (or the pseudogene TRBV3-2) and TRBJ2-5; D is unclear. Germline CDR1 is LGHDT and CDR2 is YNNKEL (reference sequence). The V gene lost 0 bases and the J gene lost 5 bases, with 13 bases spanning the gap. This CDR3 comprises 15 residues. This CDR3 reads CASSQELTPRETQYF. The CDR3 DNA sequence: TGTGCCAGCAGCCAAGAATTGACCCCGAGGGAGACCCAGTACTTC.

The chain couples TRBV2 to TRBJ1-6; D gene ambiguous. Germline CDR1 is SNHLY and CDR2 is FYNNEI. The V end lost 3 bases, the J end lost 7 bases, and 4 bases lay between the germline ends. This CDR3 comprises 12 residues. The chain's CDR3 is CASSDGNSPLHF. CDR3 DNA: TGTGCCAGCAGTGACGGGAATTCACCCCTCCACTTT.

The rearrangement uses TRBV7-6 and TRBJ1-4, with D possibly TRBD1 on 6 matching bases. Per germline, CDR1 SGHVS and CDR2 FNYEAQ. The CDR3 is made up of 14 amino acids. Trimming pared 5 bases from V and 8 bases from J, leaving 15 bases between. CDR3 loop: CASSIQGLREKLFF. CDR3 bases: TGTGCCAGCAGCATACAGGGACTAAGGGAAAAACTGTTTTTT.

V gene TRBV6-5 combines with J gene TRBJ1-1; D not certain. CDR1 and CDR2 from the germline V gene are MNHEY and SVGAGI. V was trimmed by 0 bases and J by 7 bases, leaving 12 bases between them. The CDR3 spans 14 residues. The CDR3 DNA reads as TGTGCCAGCAGTTACTCGGCCCGGAGAGTTGAAGCTTTCTTT. Protein: CASSYSARRVEAFF.

V usage is TRBV3-1 (or the pseudogene TRBV3-2) and J usage is TRBJ2-2; D possibly corresponds to TRBD2 (5 bases). Germline V lookup: CDR1 LGHDT, CDR2 YNNKEL (reference sequence). Deletions cut 1 base from V and 8 bases from J, with 8 bases between. The CDR3 has 13 residues. The CDR3 DNA reads as TGTGCCAGCAGCCAAGGGAGGCCGGGGGAGCTGTTTTTT. It translates to CASSQGRPGELFF.

This clone appeared once. The rearrangement uses TRBV25-1 and TRBJ1-1; D gene ambiguous. V lost 1 base and J lost 5, with 8 bases in between. This CDR3 comprises 13 residues. The germline gives CDR1 MGHDK, CDR2 SYGVNS. The CDR3 DNA sequence: TGTGCCAGCAGTGAATGGGAGGGAACTGAAGCTTTCTTT. It translates to CASSEWEGTEAFF. Based on the CDR3 plus reference TRBV25-1 and TRBJ1-1, the full variable domain is EADIYQTPRYLVIGTGKKITLECSQTMGHDKMYWYQQDPGMELHLIHYSYGVNSTEKGDLSSESTVSRIRTEHFPLTLESARPSHTSQYLCASSEWEGTEAFFGQGTRLTVV.

V gene TRBV5-4 combines with J gene TRBJ1-5; 7 nucleotides line up with TRBD1. V was pared by 2 bases and J by 1 base, with 3 bases of the junction left unmatched. From germline, CDR1 is SGHNT and CDR2 YYREEE (reference sequence). The CDR3 loop spans 15 amino acids. The chain's CDR3 is CASSFGGGSNQPQHF. Written as DNA, the CDR3 is TGTGCCAGCAGCTTCGGAGGGGGCAGCAATCAGCCCCAGCATTTT.

This rearrangement joins TRBV10-3 to TRBJ2-3; TRBD2 matches 10 bases. Germline CDR1 reads ENHRY; CDR2 reads SYGVKD. This CDR3 has 18 residues. Trimming at V came to 0 bases and at J to 2 bases, leaving 8 bases not matched to a gene. The CDR3: CAISESGSGGAVTDTQYF. Here the CDR3 DNA reads TGTGCCATCAGTGAGTCGGGGAGCGGGGGGGCTGTCACAGATACGCAGTATTTT.

CDR3 in DNA: TGTGCCAGCAGTCCTCCAGGGGGCGCTTCCTCTGGGGCCAACGTCCTGACTTTC. Residues: CASSPPGGASSGANVLTF. The V call is TRBV28, the J call TRBJ2-6; 8 bases map to TRBD1. The length of the CDR3 is 18 residues. CDR1 and CDR2 from the germline V gene are MDHEN and SYDVKM. J gave up 0 bases and V 5 bases, and 9 bases lay outside the gene matches.

In this sample, this clone turned up once. This chain links TRBV10-1 with TRBJ2-3; 11 bases align to TRBD1. CDR3 length equals 14 residues. Losses at the gene ends were 6 bases for V and 5 bases for J; bases not matched to a gene: 4. Germline-derived CDR1 and CDR2 are WNHNN and SYGVQD (reference sequence). CDR3 nucleotides: TGCGCCAGCAGCCGGGGACAGGGGGAAGATACGCAGTATTTT. Translation: CASSRGQGEDTQYF.

Worth noting for this clone: The identical CDR3 is also encoded by other nucleotide sequences in the sample. The chain has TRBV10-3 and TRBJ1-5; 10 nucleotides align to TRBD1. Germline V gene lookup returns CDR1 ENHRY and CDR2 SYGVKD. Unmatched junction bases numbered 2, after V lost 5 bases and J lost 4 bases. CDR3 length equals 14 residues. CDR3 loop: CAISLGQGNQPQHF. The DNA of the CDR3 is TGTGCCATCAGTTTGGGACAGGGGAATCAGCCCCAGCATTTT.

The V and J genes are TRBV10-3 and TRBJ2-7; 10 bases fit TRBD2. The CDR3 sequence is 14 residues long. V lost 2 bases to trimming and J lost 3 bases; unmatched junction nucleotides: 1. Germline-derived CDR1 and CDR2 are ENHRY and SYGVKD. CDR3 DNA sequence: TGTGCCATCAGTGAGACTAGCGGGGACTACGAGCAGTACTTC. It codes for CAISETSGDYEQYF.

The rearrangement uses TRBV9 and TRBJ2-1; 10 bases line up with TRBD2. Germline lookup yields CDR1 SGDLS and CDR2 YYNGEE. J lost 3 bases, V lost 0 bases, and 6 bases had no gene match. The CDR3 spans 17 residues. CDR3 residues: CASSVGLAGAFYNEQFF. In nucleotides, the CDR3 is TGTGCCAGCAGCGTAGGTCTAGCGGGAGCTTTCTACAATGAGCAGTTCTTC.

This CDR3 reads CASSPTGDTTYEQYF. CDR3 nucleotides: TGCGCCAGCAGCCCAACTGGCGACACGACCTACGAGCAGTACTTC. The rearrangement joins TRBV4-1 to TRBJ2-7, with D unclear. Trimming removed 4 bases at V and 2 bases at J, with 15 bases between. CDR1 and CDR2 (germline): MGHRA, YSYEKL. There are 15 residues in the CDR3.

The J gene is TRBJ2-1, the V gene TRBV5-6, with TRBD1 identical over 10 bases. Germline CDR1 reads SGHDT; CDR2 reads YYEEEE. The V segment lost 3 bases and the J segment 8 bases; nucleotides outside the gene matches: 8. The CDR3 runs 15 residues. The CDR3 protein is CASSSDRGGTDEQFF. DNA of the CDR3: TGTGCCAGCAGCTCGGACAGGGGGGGGACGGATGAGCAGTTCTTC.

The chain links TRBV5-4 to TRBJ1-1, with TRBD1 matching 7 bases. Germline V CDR1 and CDR2: SGHNT, YYREEE (reference sequence). V lost 3 bases to trimming and J lost 5 bases; unmatched junction nucleotides: 7. This CDR3 has 14 residues. CDR3 nucleotide sequence: TGTGCCAGCAGCTCGTTAGGGGGCTGGACTGAAGCTTTCTTT. It codes for CASSSLGGWTEAFF.

The rearrangement links TRBV4-1 to TRBJ2-2; possibly TRBD1 for D (6 bases). Germline lookup yields CDR1 MGHRA and CDR2 YSYEKL. V lost 11 bases, J lost 3 bases, and 16 bases lay in between. There are 14 residues in the CDR3. The DNA for the CDR3 is TGCGCCGGGGGCACAGGGACCTACACCGGGGAGCTGTTTTTT. Protein product: CAGGTGTYTGELFF.